These T cell receptor beta chains were read from a single sample in a study of T cell responses to AZD1222 COVID-19 vaccine. The protocol was immunoSEQ multiplex PCR, while the TCRdb copy is restricted to in-frame clones and leaves out a portion. The sample has 120,000 to 150,000 clones, about 88% seen once. Sequencing used peripheral blood, obtained 28 days after the second AZD1222 dose. These receptor sequences come from an adult who received the AZD1222 COVID-19 vaccine. Both conserved end residues are part of each CDR3. D genes are given only for firm matches. Where a row states a size, it is once, few, many or the class of an expanded clone; other rows omit it.

D	J	size	V	DNA	CDR3
TRBD1	TRBJ2-4	NA	TRBV4-1	TGCGCCAGCAGCCAGCCGACAGGGTCCAAAAACATTCAGTACTTC	CASSQPTGSKNIQYF
NA	TRBJ1-2	NA	TRBV28	TGTGCCAGCAGTTTAGATGCATCGGCAATCGGCTACACCTTC	CASSLDASAIGYTF
NA	TRBJ2-3	NA	TRBV29-1	TGCAGCGTTGCAGGGGGGATCTACACAGATACGCAGTATTTT	CSVAGGIYTDTQYF
TRBD1	TRBJ1-2	NA	TRBV19	TGTGCCAGTAAACAGGGGCTTTCGTCCTATGGCTACACCTTC	CASKQGLSSYGYTF
TRBD1	TRBJ2-2	NA	TRBV7-3	TGTGCCAGCAGCCTCCGGACAGGGAACACCGGGGAGCTGTTTTTT	CASSLRTGNTGELFF
TRBD1	TRBJ1-2	NA	TRBV3-1/TRBV3-2	TGTGCCAGCAGCCACATGGACAGGCTGAATCGGTATGGCTACACCTTC	CASSHMDRLNRYGYTF
NA	TRBJ2-1	NA	TRBV4-2	TGTGCCAGCAGCCAACCAAACAGGGATTTGAGTGAGCAGTTCTTC	CASSQPNRDLSEQFF
NA	TRBJ2-7	NA	TRBV7-9	TGTGCCAGCAGCTTAGGCTCCTACGAGCAGTACTTC	CASSLGSYEQYF
NA	TRBJ2-7	once	TRBV5-1	TGCGCCAGCAGCTTGGAAGGATTCTCCTACGAGCAGTACTTC	CASSLEGFSYEQYF
NA	TRBJ2-1	NA	TRBV7-3	TGTGCCAGACCCCCGATCAGCTCCTACAATGAGCAGTTCTTC	CARPPISSYNEQFF
NA	TRBJ2-7	few	TRBV30	TGTGCCTGCATCAAGGGAGTAACTCGCGAGCAGTACTTC	CACIKGVTREQYF
NA	TRBJ1-3	NA	TRBV6-5	TGTGCCAGCAGTTACGGGGACTCCTCTGGAAACACCATATATTTT	CASSYGDSSGNTIYF
TRBD1	TRBJ1-5	NA	TRBV19	TGTGCCAGTAGTATAGCATCCGGGACAGGGACATGGCCCCAGCATTTT	CASSIASGTGTWPQHF
TRBD1	TRBJ1-5	NA	TRBV10-2	TGCGCCAGCAGTGAGGGAGACAGGGGGAGGGATCAGCCCCAGCATTTT	CASSEGDRGRDQPQHF
NA	TRBJ2-2	NA	TRBV30	TGTGCCTGCTCCCTAGGGGAAAGGAACACCGGGGAGCTGTTTTTT	CACSLGERNTGELFF
TRBD2	TRBJ2-2	few	TRBV10-3	TGTGCCACCGTCGGTACTAGCGGGAGAGGAGAGCTGTTTTTT	CATVGTSGRGELFF
TRBD1	TRBJ1-4	NA	TRBV5-6	TGTGCCAGCAGCTTTTCTTCGGGACAGGCTGCAACTAATGAAAAACTGTTTTTT	CASSFSSGQAATNEKLFF
TRBD2	TRBJ2-5	NA	TRBV25-1	TGTGCCAGCACCCCTAGCGGGAGAGGAGAGACCCAGTACTTC	CASTPSGRGETQYF
TRBD1	TRBJ2-7	NA	TRBV29-1	TGCAGCGTTGAGGGGACAGAGAGCTCCTACGAGCAGTACTTC	CSVEGTESSYEQYF
NA	TRBJ1-2	NA	TRBV6-4	TGTGCCAGCAGTGACGCGGCAGGGAGGTCGAGCATTGGAGGCTACACCTTC	CASSDAAGRSSIGGYTF
NA	TRBJ2-3	NA	TRBV13	TGTGCCAGCAGCCAGGTGCTAGCGACCACAGATACGCAGTATTTT	CASSQVLATTDTQYF
NA	TRBJ1-3	NA	TRBV5-8	TGTGCCAGCAGCCTCGGTCGGCTCTTTGGAAACACCATATATTTT	CASSLGRLFGNTIYF